A single sample gave rise to the 21 T cell receptor beta chains below, sequenced in a study of T cell changes during pregnancy in multiple sclerosis. The method was immunoSEQ multiplex PCR; TCRdb's version includes in-frame clones alone and lacks a portion of them. The top ten clones hold about 0.42% of a sample with about 130,000 clones, about 95% of them seen once. Sequences were derived from peripheral blood, sampled after pregnancy. The receptors come from a female donor with multiple sclerosis, enrolled in a pregnancy study.

The chain links TRBV29-1 to TRBJ2-2, with D perhaps matching TRBD1 (5 bases). The CDR3 totals 13 residues. Germline CDR1 reads SQVTM; CDR2 reads ANQGSEA. The V end lost 6 bases, the J end lost 4 bases, and 12 bases lay between the germline ends. Written as DNA, the CDR3 is TGCAGCGTCCCTGCCAGGGCCACCGGGGAGCTGTTTTTT. Encoded protein: CSVPARATGELFF.

V usage is TRBV28 and J usage is TRBJ2-1; 9 positions match TRBD1. CDR3 size: 15 residues. CDR1 MDHEN and CDR2 SYDVKM come from the germline V gene. J gave up 5 bases and V 6 bases, and 8 bases lay outside the gene matches. This chain's CDR3 is CASRSGTGSHNEQFF. As DNA, the CDR3 is TGTGCCAGCAGGTCCGGGACAGGGTCCCACAATGAGCAGTTCTTC.

The V gene is TRBV7-9, the J gene TRBJ2-5; 9 nucleotides align to TRBD1. Germline CDR1 reads SEHNR; CDR2 reads FQNEAQ (reference sequence). The CDR3 is 15 residues long. With V trimmed by 5 bases and J by 1 base, 5 bases remained unmatched. The CDR3 loop is CASSGDRGSQETQYF. CDR3 DNA: TGTGCCAGCAGCGGTGACAGGGGGTCCCAAGAGACCCAGTACTTC.

The chain carries TRBV2 and TRBJ2-2; D gene ambiguous. The CDR3 totals 12 residues. Between the trimmed V and J ends, which lost 6 bases and 4 bases, there was a span of 6 bases. Per germline, CDR1 SNHLY and CDR2 FYNNEI. The CDR3: CASSQATGELFF. CDR3 bases: TGTGCCAGCAGCCAAGCCACCGGGGAGCTGTTTTTT.

This chain uses TRBV7-8 with TRBJ2-7, with TRBD2 matching over 12 bases. Germline V gene lookup returns CDR1 SGHVS and CDR2 FQNEAQ. This CDR3 region has 19 residues. The trim removed 0 bases at V and 6 bases at J, leaving 15 bases unmatched. The CDR3, as DNA: TGTGCCAGCAGCTTAGCCCCGACTAGCGGGAGCTCCGGATTCGGCGAGCAGTACTTC. It encodes CASSLAPTSGSSGFGEQYF.

The V gene is TRBV25-1, the J gene TRBJ2-7, with a possible D match to TRBD1 (5 bases). V was shortened by 6 bases and J by 7 bases, with 16 bases between the two germline ends. CDR3 length equals 13 residues. Germline V gene lookup returns CDR1 MGHDK and CDR2 SYGVNS. CDR3 in DNA: TGTGCCAGCAGCGGACACCGGTCGGAGGAGCAGTACTTC. It is translated as CASSGHRSEEQYF.

The DNA of the CDR3 is TGTGCCAGCGGTGGGAGAGTAGGGACTCCCTACCGGGATTCTGGAAACACCATATATTTT. This encodes CASGGRVGTPYRDSGNTIYF. V is TRBV6-1 and J is TRBJ1-3, with a weak D call TRBD1 (5 bases). The CDR3 contains 20 residues. CDR1 and CDR2 (germline): MNHNS, SASEGT. V gave up 8 bases and J gave up 1 base, with 30 bases separating them.

The CDR3: CASSFRGELFF. CDR3 coding DNA: TGTGCCAGCAGCTTTCGCGGGGAGCTGTTTTTT. This chain connects TRBV11-2 to TRBJ2-2; no clear D. With 3 bases removed from V and 7 bases from J, the gap between germline ends came to 3 bases. This CDR3 comprises 11 residues. Germline CDR1 is SGHAT and CDR2 is FQNNGV.

The CDR3 here is CASSSPRALEGNTEAFF. In DNA form, the CDR3 reads TGTGCCAGTAGTTCACCCAGGGCTTTGGAGGGGAACACTGAAGCTTTCTTT. This chain links TRBV19 with TRBJ1-1, with D possibly TRBD1 on 5 matching bases. Trimming cost V 5 bases and J 1 base, with 20 bases left between them. CDR1 LNHDA and CDR2 SQIVND come from the germline V gene (reference sequence). The CDR3 runs to 17 residues.

The chain employs TRBV4-3 and TRBJ2-1, with 10 bases that match TRBD1. This CDR3 region has 15 residues. CDR1 LGHNA and CDR2 YSLEER come from the germline V gene. Trimming took 4 bases from V and 5 from J; bases not matched to a gene: 5. CDR3 in amino acids: CASSPPGQGDNEQFF. CDR3 in DNA: TGCGCCAGCAGCCCCCCAGGACAGGGGGACAATGAGCAGTTCTTC.

This clone was recorded once. The chain employs TRBV29-1 and TRBJ2-1; 8 bases agree with TRBD1. Germline V lookup: CDR1 SQVTM, CDR2 ANQGSEA. V lost 6 bases and J lost 2; bases outside the gene matches: 6. The CDR3 extends over 14 amino acids. This CDR3 is CSVRSGGPYNEQFF. The CDR3 nucleotides read TGCAGCGTACGGTCAGGGGGCCCCTACAATGAGCAGTTCTTC.

This chain uses TRBV27 with TRBJ2-7; maybe TRBD1 (6 bases). V lost 0 bases and J 3 bases, leaving 9 bases between the germline ends. CDR3 size: 14 residues. Germline CDR1 and CDR2: MNHEY and SMNVEV (reference sequence). CDR3 nucleotides: TGTGCCAGCAGTTTATCGGACAGTCGCTACGAGCAGTACTTC. Its protein is CASSLSDSRYEQYF.

The chain carries TRBV5-1 and TRBJ1-1; D is perhaps TRBD1 (5 bases). The germline V gene encodes CDR1 SGHRS and CDR2 YFSETQ. The length of the CDR3 is 15 residues. V lost 3 bases to trimming and J lost 5 bases, with 17 bases between them. CDR3: CASSWGGFVGTEAFF. The CDR3 nucleotides read TGCGCCAGCAGCTGGGGGGGGTTCGTAGGTACTGAAGCTTTCTTT. Complete variable domain (other parts from reference TRBV5-1 and TRBJ1-1): KAGVTQTPRYLIKTRGQQVTLSCSPISGHRSVSWYQQTPGQGLQFLFEYFSETQRNKGNFPGRFSGRQFSNSRSEMNVSTLELGDSALYLCASSWGGFVGTEAFFGQGTRLTVV.

This sequence joins TRBV5-4 and TRBJ2-3; 9 bases map to TRBD2. The germline CDR1 and CDR2 sequences are SGHNT and YYREEE (reference sequence). The ends lost 3 bases at V and 1 base at J; junction bases unmatched: 6. This CDR3 is 16 amino acids long. The chain's CDR3 is CASSSEREARTDTQYF. DNA for the CDR3: TGTGCCAGCAGCTCTGAGCGGGAGGCCCGCACAGATACGCAGTATTTT.

The J gene is TRBJ2-7, the V gene TRBV27; TRBD1 matches at 7 bases. Germline CDR1 is MNHEY and CDR2 is SMNVEV (reference sequence). This CDR3 has 13 amino acids. The junction had 4 bases not matched to a gene; V was cut back by 2 bases and J by 6 bases. DNA of the CDR3: TGTGCCAGCAGTTTAGGGACAGCCACCGAGCAGTACTTC. It codes for CASSLGTATEQYF.

The chain employs TRBV5-1 and TRBJ2-1; 9 bases match TRBD2. V was clipped by 1 base and J by 2 bases; unmatched bases: 1. From germline, CDR1 is SGHRS and CDR2 YFSETQ. There are 15 residues in the CDR3. The CDR3 is CASSLSGGPYNEQFF. The DNA for the CDR3 is TGCGCCAGCAGCTTGAGCGGGGGGCCCTACAATGAGCAGTTCTTC.

The chain is built from TRBV28 and TRBJ2-7, with D unresolved. V dropped 3 bases and J dropped 0 bases, with 12 bases sitting between them. The germline gives CDR1 MDHEN, CDR2 SYDVKM. The CDR3 has 15 residues. The DNA for the CDR3 is TGTGCCAGCAGTTTCAGGCAGCTATACTCCTACGAGCAGTACTTC. The encoded protein is CASSFRQLYSYEQYF.

This clone was seen once. The gene calls are TRBV4-2 and TRBJ2-1, with D perhaps matching TRBD2 (5 bases). The CDR3 spans 14 residues. Germline CDR1 reads LGHNA; CDR2 reads YNFKEQ. The V end was cut by 4 bases, the J end by 5 bases, with 12 bases between. CDR3 nucleotide sequence: TGTGCCAGCAGCCTACAAGACGGGGACAATGAGCAGTTCTTC. It encodes CASSLQDGDNEQFF.

The chain is built from TRBV19 and TRBJ1-2; 8 bases agree with TRBD1. Per germline, CDR1 LNHDA and CDR2 SQIVND (reference sequence). With 6 bases clipped from V and 6 bases from J, the junction kept 3 bases outside the gene matches. CDR3 length: 12 residues. In DNA form, the CDR3 reads TGTGCCAGTAGGGACAGGGTCAATGGCTACACCTTC. This encodes CASRDRVNGYTF.

The chain carries TRBV7-9 and TRBJ2-5, with TRBD1 identical over 9 bases. CDR3 length: 17 amino acids. CDR1 is SEHNR and CDR2 is FQNEAQ in the germline V gene (reference sequence). J was trimmed by 3 bases and V by 2 bases; bases with no gene match: 10. Here the CDR3 DNA reads TGTGCCAGCAGCTTATGGTGGACAGGGGATCGCAAAGAGACCCAGTACTTC. It encodes CASSLWWTGDRKETQYF.

The rearrangement joins TRBV7-3 to TRBJ2-1; the match to TRBD2 covers 9 bases. Unmatched junction bases numbered 3, after V lost 3 bases and J lost 0 bases. Germline V gene data show CDR1 as SGHTA and CDR2 as FQGTGA. There are 16 residues in the CDR3. In nucleotides, the CDR3 is TGTGCCAGCAGCTTGACACTAGCGGGCTCCTACAATGAGCAGTTCTTC. Residues: CASSLTLAGSYNEQFF.